The present entry profiles one T cell receptor (beta chain) with its context. The sample comes from a study of control samples from healthy donors and cancer patients. Germline loops: CDR1 MDHEN, CDR2 SYDVKM. The V end was cut by 6 bases, the J end by 4 bases, with 19 bases between. This CDR3 is built from 15 residues. The table came from immunoSEQ multiplex PCR; TCRdb's copy has only in-frame clones and leaves some out. Found here are 150,000 or so clones, 70% to 90% of them singletons; the top ten hold nearly 5%. The sequence was collected from a woman aged 25 to 39 in good health. The chain combines TRBV28 with TRBJ2-7, with D possibly TRBD2 on 7 matching bases. The sequencing input was blood. The CDR3 is CASSQSKGGGYEQYF. CDR3 DNA sequence: TGTGCCAGCAGCCAATCCAAGGGAGGGGGGTACGAGCAGTACTTC.